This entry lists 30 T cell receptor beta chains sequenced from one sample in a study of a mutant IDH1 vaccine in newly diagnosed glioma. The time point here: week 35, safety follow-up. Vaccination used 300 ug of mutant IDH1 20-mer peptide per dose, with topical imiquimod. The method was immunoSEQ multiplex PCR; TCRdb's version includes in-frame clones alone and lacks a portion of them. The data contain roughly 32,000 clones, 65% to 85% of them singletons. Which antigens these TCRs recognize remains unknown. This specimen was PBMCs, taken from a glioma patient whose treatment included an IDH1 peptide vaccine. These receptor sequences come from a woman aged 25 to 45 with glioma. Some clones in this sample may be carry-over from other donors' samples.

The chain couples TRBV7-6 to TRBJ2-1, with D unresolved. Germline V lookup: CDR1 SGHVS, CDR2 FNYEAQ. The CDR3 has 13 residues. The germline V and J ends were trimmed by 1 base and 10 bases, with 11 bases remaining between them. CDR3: CASSLGARAEQFF. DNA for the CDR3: TGTGCCAGCAGCTTAGGAGCCCGAGCGGAGCAGTTCTTC.

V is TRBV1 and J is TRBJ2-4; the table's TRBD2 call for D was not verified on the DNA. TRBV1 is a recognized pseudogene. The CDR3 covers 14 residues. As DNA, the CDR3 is TGCACCAGCAGCCCCCGCTGGACTAGCGGGGACCAGTACTTC. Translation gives CTSSPRWTSGDQYF.

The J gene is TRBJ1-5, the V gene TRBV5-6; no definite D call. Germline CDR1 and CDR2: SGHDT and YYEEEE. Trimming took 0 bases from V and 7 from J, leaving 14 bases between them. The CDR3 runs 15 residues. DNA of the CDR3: TGTGCCAGCAGCTTGGGTGTTGGCGGTGGCCAGCCCCAGCATTTT. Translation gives CASSLGVGGGQPQHF.

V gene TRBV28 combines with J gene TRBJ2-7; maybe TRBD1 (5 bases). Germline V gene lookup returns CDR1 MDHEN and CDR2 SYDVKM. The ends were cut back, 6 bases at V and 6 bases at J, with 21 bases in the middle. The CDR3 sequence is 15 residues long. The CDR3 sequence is CASRTASLRLAEQYF. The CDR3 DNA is TGTGCCAGCAGGACAGCGAGTTTGAGGCTGGCCGAGCAGTACTTC. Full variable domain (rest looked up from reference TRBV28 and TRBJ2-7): DVKVTQSSRYLVKRTGEKVFLECVQDMDHENMFWYRQDPGLGLRLIYFSYDVKMKEKGDIPEGYSVSREKKERFSLILESASTNQTSMYLCASRTASLRLAEQYFGPGTRLTVT.

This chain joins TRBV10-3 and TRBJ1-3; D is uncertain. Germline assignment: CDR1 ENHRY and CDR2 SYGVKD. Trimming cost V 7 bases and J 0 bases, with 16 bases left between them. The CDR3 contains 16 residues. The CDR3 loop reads CAITQESGPSGNTIYF. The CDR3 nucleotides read TGTGCCATCACCCAGGAATCTGGGCCCTCTGGAAACACCATATATTTT.

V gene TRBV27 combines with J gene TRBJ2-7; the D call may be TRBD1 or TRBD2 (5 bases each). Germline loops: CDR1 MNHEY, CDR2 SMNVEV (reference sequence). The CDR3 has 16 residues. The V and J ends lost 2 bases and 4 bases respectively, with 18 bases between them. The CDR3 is CASSLGAPGRYYEQYF. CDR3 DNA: TGTGCCAGCAGTTTAGGGGCCCCGGGACGCTATTACGAGCAGTACTTC.

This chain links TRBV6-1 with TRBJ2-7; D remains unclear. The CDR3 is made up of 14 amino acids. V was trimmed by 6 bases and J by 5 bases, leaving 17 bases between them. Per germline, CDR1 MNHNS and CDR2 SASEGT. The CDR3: CASSLLQPPHEQYF. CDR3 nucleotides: TGTGCCAGCAGCTTGCTGCAGCCTCCCCACGAGCAGTACTTC.

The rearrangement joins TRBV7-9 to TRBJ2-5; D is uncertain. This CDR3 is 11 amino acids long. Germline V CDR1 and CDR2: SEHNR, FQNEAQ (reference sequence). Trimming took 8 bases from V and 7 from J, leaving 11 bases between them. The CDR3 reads CASRSGPTQYF. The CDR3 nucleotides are TGTGCCAGCCGGTCTGGCCCGACCCAGTACTTC.

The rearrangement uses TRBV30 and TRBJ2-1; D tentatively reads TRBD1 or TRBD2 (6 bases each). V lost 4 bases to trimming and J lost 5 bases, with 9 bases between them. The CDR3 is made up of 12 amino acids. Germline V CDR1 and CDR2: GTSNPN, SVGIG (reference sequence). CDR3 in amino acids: CAWTGANNEQFF. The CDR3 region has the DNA TGTGCCTGGACGGGGGCCAACAATGAGCAGTTCTTC.

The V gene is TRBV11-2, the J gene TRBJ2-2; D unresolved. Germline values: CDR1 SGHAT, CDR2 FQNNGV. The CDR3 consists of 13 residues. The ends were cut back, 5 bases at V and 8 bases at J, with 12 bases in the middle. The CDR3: CASSPRVRGELFF. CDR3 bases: TGTGCCAGCAGCCCCCGGGTGAGAGGGGAGCTGTTTTTT.

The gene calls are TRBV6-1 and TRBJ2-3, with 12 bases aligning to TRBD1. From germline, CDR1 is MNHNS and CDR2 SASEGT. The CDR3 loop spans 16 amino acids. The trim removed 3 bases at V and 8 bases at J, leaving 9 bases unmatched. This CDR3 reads CASSDPLGQGAGTQYF. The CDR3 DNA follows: TGTGCCAGCAGTGACCCCCTGGGACAGGGGGCTGGTACGCAGTATTTT.

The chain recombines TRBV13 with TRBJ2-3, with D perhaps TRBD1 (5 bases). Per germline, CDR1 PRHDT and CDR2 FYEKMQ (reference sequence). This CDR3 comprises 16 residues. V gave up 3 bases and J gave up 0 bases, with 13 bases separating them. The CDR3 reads CASSLSQGPSTDTQYF. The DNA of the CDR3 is TGTGCCAGCAGCTTGTCCCAGGGTCCTAGCACAGATACGCAGTATTTT.

The CDR3 region is CASSLEGGREAFF. The CDR3 DNA reads TGTGCCAGCAGCTTAGAGGGGGGCCGGGAAGCTTTCTTT. The chain couples TRBV7-9 to TRBJ1-1; D is possibly TRBD1 (6 bases). This CDR3 has 13 amino acids. The V gene lost 1 base and the J gene lost 8 bases, with 11 bases spanning the gap. Germline loops: CDR1 SEHNR, CDR2 FQNEAQ (reference sequence).

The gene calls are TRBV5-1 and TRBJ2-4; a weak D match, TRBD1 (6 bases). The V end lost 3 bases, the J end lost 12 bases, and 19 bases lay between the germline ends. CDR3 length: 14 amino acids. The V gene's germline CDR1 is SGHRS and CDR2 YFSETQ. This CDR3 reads CASSSQGRKDTQYF. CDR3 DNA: TGCGCCAGCAGCTCACAGGGAAGGAAGGACACTCAGTACTTC.

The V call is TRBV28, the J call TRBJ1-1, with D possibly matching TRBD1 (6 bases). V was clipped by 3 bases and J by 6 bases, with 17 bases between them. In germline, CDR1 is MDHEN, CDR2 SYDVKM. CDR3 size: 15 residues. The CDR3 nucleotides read TGTGCCAGCAGTTTGGGCCAGGGGTATCGCGCTGAAGCTTTCTTT. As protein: CASSLGQGYRAEAFF.

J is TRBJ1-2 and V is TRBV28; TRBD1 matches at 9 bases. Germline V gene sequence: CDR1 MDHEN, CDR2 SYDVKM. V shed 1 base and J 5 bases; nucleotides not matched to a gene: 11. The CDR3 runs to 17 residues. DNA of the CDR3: TGTGCCAGCAGTTTATCCCTCGAGACAGGGGGAAGTTATGGCTACACCTTC. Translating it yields CASSLSLETGGSYGYTF.

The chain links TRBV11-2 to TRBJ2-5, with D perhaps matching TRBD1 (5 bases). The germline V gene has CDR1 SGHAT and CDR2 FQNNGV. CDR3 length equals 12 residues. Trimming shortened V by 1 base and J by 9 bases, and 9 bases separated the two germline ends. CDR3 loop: CASSLGGQAQYF. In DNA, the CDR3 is TGTGCCAGCAGCTTAGGGGGCCAAGCCCAGTACTTC.

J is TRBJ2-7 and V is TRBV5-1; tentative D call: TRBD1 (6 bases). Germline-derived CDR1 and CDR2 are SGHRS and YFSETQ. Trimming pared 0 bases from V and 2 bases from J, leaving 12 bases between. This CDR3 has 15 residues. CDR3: CASSLAEQGAYEQYF. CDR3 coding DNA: TGCGCCAGCAGCTTGGCCGAACAGGGTGCCTACGAGCAGTACTTC.

CDR3 DNA sequence: TGTGCCTGGAGTGTACGCGGACTAGCGGTTTACGAGCAGTACTTC. Protein product: CAWSVRGLAVYEQYF. V and J are TRBV30 and TRBJ2-7; TRBD2 agrees at 10 bases. Germline V gives CDR1 GTSNPN, CDR2 SVGIG (reference sequence). There are 15 residues in the CDR3. The junction had 6 bases not matched to a gene; V was cut back by 0 bases and J by 4 bases.

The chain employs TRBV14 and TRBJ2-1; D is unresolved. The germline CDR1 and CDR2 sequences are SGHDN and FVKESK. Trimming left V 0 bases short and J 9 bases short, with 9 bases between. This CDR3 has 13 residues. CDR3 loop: CASSQDTNGEQFF. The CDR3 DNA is TGTGCCAGCAGCCAAGACACGAATGGTGAGCAGTTCTTC. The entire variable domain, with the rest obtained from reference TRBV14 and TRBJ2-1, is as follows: EAGVTQFPSHSVIEKGQTVTLRCDPISGHDNLYWYRRVMGKEIKFLLHFVKESKQDESGMPNNRFLAERTGGTYSTLKVQPAELEDSGVYFCASSQDTNGEQFFGPGTRLTVL.

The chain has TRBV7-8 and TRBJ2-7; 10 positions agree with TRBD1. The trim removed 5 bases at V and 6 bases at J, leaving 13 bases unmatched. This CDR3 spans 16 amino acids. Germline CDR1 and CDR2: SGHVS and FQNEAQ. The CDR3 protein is CASSPAGTGVFSEQYF. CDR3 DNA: TGTGCCAGCAGCCCGGCGGGGACAGGGGTTTTCTCCGAGCAGTACTTC.

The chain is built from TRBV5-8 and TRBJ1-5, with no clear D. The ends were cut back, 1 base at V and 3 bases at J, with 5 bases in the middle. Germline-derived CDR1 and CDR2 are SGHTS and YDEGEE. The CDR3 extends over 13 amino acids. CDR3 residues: CASSLNLNQPQHF. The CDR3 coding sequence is TGTGCCAGCAGCTTGAACCTCAATCAGCCCCAGCATTTT.

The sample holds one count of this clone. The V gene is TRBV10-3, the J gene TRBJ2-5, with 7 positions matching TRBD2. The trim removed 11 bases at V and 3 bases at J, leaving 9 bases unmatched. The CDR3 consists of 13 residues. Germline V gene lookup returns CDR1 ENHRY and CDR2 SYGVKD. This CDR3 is CAVQPLAEETQYF. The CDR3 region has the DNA TGTGCCGTACAGCCGCTAGCGGAAGAGACCCAGTACTTC.

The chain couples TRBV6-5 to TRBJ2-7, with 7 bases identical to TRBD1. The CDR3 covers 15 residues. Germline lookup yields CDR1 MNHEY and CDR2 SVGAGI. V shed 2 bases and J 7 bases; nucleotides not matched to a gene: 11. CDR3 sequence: CASSYRGRDSEEQYF. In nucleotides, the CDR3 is TGTGCCAGCAGTTACCGAGGACGGGACAGTGAAGAGCAGTACTTC.

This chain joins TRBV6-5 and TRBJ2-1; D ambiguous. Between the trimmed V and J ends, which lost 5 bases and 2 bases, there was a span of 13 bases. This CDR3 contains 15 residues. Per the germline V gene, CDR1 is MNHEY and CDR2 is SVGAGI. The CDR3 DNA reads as TGTGCCAGCAGTCGGACGTTAGGGACCTACAATGAGCAGTTCTTC. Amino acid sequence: CASSRTLGTYNEQFF.

The CDR3 DNA follows: TGCGCCAGCAGCCAAGGAAGGGCCAAGGCGGGGGGTAATGAAAAACTGTTTTTT. It yields the protein CASSQGRAKAGGNEKLFF. The chain links TRBV4-1 to TRBJ1-4; D might be TRBD1 (5 bases). Trimming left V 1 base short and J 4 bases short, with 19 bases between. This CDR3 is built from 18 residues. Germline assignment: CDR1 MGHRA and CDR2 YSYEKL.

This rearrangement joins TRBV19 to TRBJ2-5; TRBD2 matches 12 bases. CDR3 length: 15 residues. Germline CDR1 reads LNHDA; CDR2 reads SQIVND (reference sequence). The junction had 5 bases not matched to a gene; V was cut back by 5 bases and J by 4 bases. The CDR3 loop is CASSLTSGSGETQYF. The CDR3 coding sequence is TGTGCCAGTAGTTTGACTAGCGGGAGCGGAGAGACCCAGTACTTC.

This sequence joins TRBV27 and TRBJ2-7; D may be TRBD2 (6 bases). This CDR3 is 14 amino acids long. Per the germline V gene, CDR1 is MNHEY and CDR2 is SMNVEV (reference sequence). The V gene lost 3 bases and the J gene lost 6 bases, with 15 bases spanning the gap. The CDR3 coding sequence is TGTGCCAGCAGTTTTGAAAGGGACTCGACCGAGCAGTACTTC. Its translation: CASSFERDSTEQYF.

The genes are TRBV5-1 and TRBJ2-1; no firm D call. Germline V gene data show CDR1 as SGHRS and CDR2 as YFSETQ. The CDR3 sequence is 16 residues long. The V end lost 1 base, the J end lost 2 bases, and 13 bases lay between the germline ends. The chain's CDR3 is CASSLSASPTYNEQFF. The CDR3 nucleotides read TGCGCCAGCAGCTTGAGTGCTAGTCCCACCTACAATGAGCAGTTCTTC. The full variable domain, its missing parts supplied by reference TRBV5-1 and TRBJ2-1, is KAGVTQTPRYLIKTRGQQVTLSCSPISGHRSVSWYQQTPGQGLQFLFEYFSETQRNKGNFPGRFSGRQFSNSRSEMNVSTLELGDSALYLCASSLSASPTYNEQFFGPGTRLTVL.

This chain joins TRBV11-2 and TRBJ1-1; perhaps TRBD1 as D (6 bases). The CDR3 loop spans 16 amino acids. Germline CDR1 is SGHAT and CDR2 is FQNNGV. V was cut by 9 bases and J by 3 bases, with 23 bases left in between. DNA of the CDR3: TGTGCCAGGAGATGGGGACACCAGGTGAGGGACACTGAAGCTTTCTTT. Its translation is CARRWGHQVRDTEAFF.